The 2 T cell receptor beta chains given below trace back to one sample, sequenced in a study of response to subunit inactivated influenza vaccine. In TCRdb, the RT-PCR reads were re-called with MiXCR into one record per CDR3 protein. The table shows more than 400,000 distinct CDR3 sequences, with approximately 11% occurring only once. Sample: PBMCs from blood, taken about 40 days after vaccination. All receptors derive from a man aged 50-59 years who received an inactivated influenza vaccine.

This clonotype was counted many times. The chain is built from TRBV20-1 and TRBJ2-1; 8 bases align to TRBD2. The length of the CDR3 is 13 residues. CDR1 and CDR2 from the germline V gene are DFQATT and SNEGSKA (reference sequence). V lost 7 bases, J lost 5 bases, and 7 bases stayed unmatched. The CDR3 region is CSESGLGDNEQFF. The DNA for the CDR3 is TGCAGTGAGTCGGGACTAGGGGACAATGAGCAGTTCTTC.

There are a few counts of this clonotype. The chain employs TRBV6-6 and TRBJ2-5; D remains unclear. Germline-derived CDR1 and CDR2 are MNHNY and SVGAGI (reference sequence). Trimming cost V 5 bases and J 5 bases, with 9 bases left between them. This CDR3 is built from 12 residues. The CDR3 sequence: CASSISRETQYF. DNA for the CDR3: TGTGCCAGCAGTATTAGCCGGGAGACCCAGTACTTC.